A single sample gave rise to the 22 T cell receptor beta chains below, sequenced in a study of shared clonotypes between healthy human individuals. The assay was immunoSEQ multiplex PCR, and TCRdb's table has in-frame clones only and misses some. The repertoire holds approximately 320,000 clones, with approximately 79% as singletons. The sequencing input was memory CD4+ T cells sorted from blood. The subset was: CD45RA-negative fraction. All receptors derive from a man aged 30 to 45 in good health.

This clone was counted once. V gene TRBV10-1 combines with J gene TRBJ2-1; a possible D gene is TRBD2 (5 bases). The V gene's germline CDR1 is WNHNN and CDR2 SYGVQD (reference sequence). Trimming took 3 bases from V and 0 from J, leaving 9 bases between them. The CDR3 is 15 amino acids. The CDR3 here is CASSDAGTSYNEQFF. The CDR3 DNA sequence: TGCGCCAGCAGTGATGCGGGTACCTCCTACAATGAGCAGTTCTTC.

This sequence joins TRBV6-1 and TRBJ1-5; D unresolved. The V gene lost 5 bases and the J gene lost 2 bases, with 7 bases spanning the gap. From germline, CDR1 is MNHNS and CDR2 SASEGT. CDR3 length: 13 amino acids. The CDR3 bases are TGTGCCAGCAGTCTAAGTGGCAATCAGCCCCAGCATTTT. Protein: CASSLSGNQPQHF.

CDR3 in DNA: TGTGCCAGCACTAGGGACAGCGAAGAGACCCAGTACTTC. Amino acids: CASTRDSEETQYF. This chain connects TRBV2 to TRBJ2-5, with TRBD1 matching 7 bases. CDR1 and CDR2 (germline): SNHLY, FYNNEI. Trimming took 7 bases from V and 3 from J; bases not matched to a gene: 5. The length of the CDR3 is 13 residues.

V and J are TRBV6-6 and TRBJ2-7; perhaps TRBD2 as D (5 bases). Between the trimmed V and J ends, which lost 4 bases and 3 bases, there was a span of 19 bases. Germline-derived CDR1 and CDR2 are MNHNY and SVGAGI (reference sequence). The length of the CDR3 is 16 residues. This chain's CDR3 is CASSSPSPLRNYEQYF. The DNA for the CDR3 is TGTGCCAGCAGTTCCCCTAGCCCCCTGCGGAACTACGAGCAGTACTTC.

On this clone: Other DNA sequences within the sample encode an identical CDR3. The chain is built from TRBV11-2 and TRBJ2-3; TRBD2 matches 14 bases. J lost 6 bases, V lost 4 bases, and 6 bases had no gene match. CDR3 size: 16 residues. Per the germline V gene, CDR1 is SGHAT and CDR2 is FQNNGV. CDR3 sequence: CASSSGLAGVADTQYF. As DNA, the CDR3 is TGTGCCAGCAGCTCGGGACTAGCGGGAGTTGCGGATACGCAGTATTTT.

The chain uses TRBV6-1 and TRBJ1-2; possible D gene TRBD1, 6 bases. Germline V gene lookup returns CDR1 MNHNS and CDR2 SASEGT. V lost 0 bases to trimming and J lost 7 bases, with 15 bases between them. This CDR3 has 15 residues. The CDR3 loop reads CASSEAQGPSVGYTF. In nucleotides, the CDR3 is TGTGCCAGCAGTGAAGCACAGGGCCCGAGTGTTGGCTACACCTTC.

This sequence joins TRBV5-6 and TRBJ1-5; D not resolved. This CDR3 region has 17 residues. The V gene's germline CDR1 is SGHDT and CDR2 YYEEEE. Trimming stripped 0 bases from V and 0 bases from J, with 13 bases between. In DNA, the CDR3 is TGTGCCAGCAGCTTGGGGGAGACACGACATAGCAATCAGCCCCAGCATTTT. Translating gives CASSLGETRHSNQPQHF.

The chain links TRBV5-4 to TRBJ2-7, with no clear D. This CDR3 contains 13 residues. Per the germline V gene, CDR1 is SGHNT and CDR2 is YYREEE (reference sequence). Trimming pared 2 bases from V and 3 bases from J, leaving 9 bases between. The chain's CDR3 is CASSFGGLYEQYF. Written as DNA, the CDR3 is TGTGCCAGCAGCTTTGGTGGGCTCTACGAGCAGTACTTC.

The chain carries TRBV7-8 and TRBJ2-7; maybe TRBD2 (6 bases). Trimming took off 1 base at V and 1 base at J, with 20 bases between the two ends. This CDR3 is 18 amino acids long. Per the germline V gene, CDR1 is SGHVS and CDR2 is FQNEAQ. In nucleotides, the CDR3 is TGTGCCAGCAGCTTAGGGAGGCCGACTTTGGGAGGTTCCTACGAGCAGTACTTC. Translated, it gives CASSLGRPTLGGSYEQYF.

This clone was counted between two and nine times. The gene calls are TRBV5-1 and TRBJ2-5; 14 nucleotides line up with TRBD2. Germline V gene data show CDR1 as SGHRS and CDR2 as YFSETQ. The CDR3 extends over 18 amino acids. V shed 4 bases and J 6 bases; nucleotides not matched to a gene: 14. The CDR3 is CASSEGLAGAIDGKTQYF. The CDR3 bases are TGCGCCAGCAGCGAGGGACTAGCGGGAGCAATTGATGGGAAGACCCAGTACTTC.

This clone was recorded only once. This sequence joins TRBV9 and TRBJ2-2, with D possibly being TRBD1 or TRBD2 (6 bases each). Between the trimmed V and J ends, which lost 5 bases and 3 bases, there was a span of 8 bases. Germline V CDR1 and CDR2: SGDLS, YYNGEE. The CDR3 spans 13 residues. The CDR3 loop is CASRGGYTGELFF. CDR3 sequence (DNA): TGTGCCAGCAGAGGGGGGTACACCGGGGAGCTGTTTTTT.

This clone has at least ten counts. The chain carries TRBV5-4 and TRBJ2-7, with D hard to call. Germline CDR1 is SGHNT and CDR2 is YYREEE (reference sequence). This CDR3 has 13 residues. The V and J ends lost 5 bases and 0 bases respectively, with 9 bases between them. CDR3 sequence (DNA): TGTGCCAGCAGGTCACATAGCTCCTACGAGCAGTACTTC. Its protein is CASRSHSSYEQYF. The variable domain in full, completed from reference TRBV5-4 and TRBJ2-7, reads ETGVTQSPTHLIKTRGQQVTLRCSSQSGHNTVSWYQQALGQGPQFIFQYYREEENGRGNFPPRFSGLQFPNYSSELNVNALELDDSALYLCASRSHSSYEQYFGPGTRLTVT.

Only a few counts were recorded for this clone. The J gene is TRBJ2-7, the V gene TRBV7-6; D unclear. Germline CDR1 reads SGHVS; CDR2 reads FNYEAQ. Trimming removed 0 bases at V and 5 bases at J, with 5 bases between. The CDR3 totals 12 residues. CDR3 coding DNA: TGTGCCAGCAGCTTAGCCTACGACGAGCAGTACTTC. Translated: CASSLAYDEQYF.

The CDR3 DNA reads TGTGCCAGCAGTTTATCTCCTAACACAGATACGCAGTATTTT. This translates into CASSLSPNTDTQYF. V gene TRBV28 combines with J gene TRBJ2-3, with D hard to call. The CDR3 consists of 14 residues. Germline loops: CDR1 MDHEN, CDR2 SYDVKM. V was clipped by 1 base and J by 2 bases, with 7 bases between them.

The chain links TRBV5-1 to TRBJ2-3; 7 bases map to TRBD2. The germline CDR1 and CDR2 sequences are SGHRS and YFSETQ. Germline trimming cut 3 bases from V and 4 bases from J; bases unmatched to any gene: 11. The CDR3 length is 16 residues. The CDR3 loop is CASSSIGLVSSDTQYF. The CDR3 DNA follows: TGCGCCAGCAGCTCGATCGGACTAGTTTCATCAGATACGCAGTATTTT. The complete variable domain, with remaining parts taken from reference TRBV5-1 and TRBJ2-3, reads KAGVTQTPRYLIKTRGQQVTLSCSPISGHRSVSWYQQTPGQGLQFLFEYFSETQRNKGNFPGRFSGRQFSNSRSEMNVSTLELGDSALYLCASSSIGLVSSDTQYFGPGTRLTVL.

Note on this clone: Just one base apart from a much larger clone, this may be a read error. The same CDR3 also results from other DNA sequences found in this sample. The genes are TRBV15 and TRBJ2-7; 10 nucleotides line up with TRBD1. The CDR3 sequence is 15 residues long. The junction had 9 bases not matched to a gene; V was cut back by 6 bases and J by 4 bases. The germline CDR1 and CDR2 sequences are LNHNV and YYDKDF (reference sequence). The CDR3 bases are TGTGCCACCAGTAGCCGACAGGGGGCATTTTACGAGCAGTACTTC. This sequence encodes CATSSRQGAFYEQYF.

This chain connects TRBV5-4 to TRBJ1-1; no firm D call. The CDR3 consists of 13 residues. Trimming removed 2 bases at V and 1 base at J, with 6 bases between. Germline V CDR1 and CDR2: SGHNT, YYREEE (reference sequence). The CDR3 DNA is TGTGCCAGCAGCTTTGCCGCGAACACTGAAGCTTTCTTT. Residues: CASSFAANTEAFF.

This clone was picked up many times. The chain recombines TRBV6-5 with TRBJ2-7; TRBD2 matches 9 bases. The CDR3 sequence is 15 residues long. Germline CDR1 MNHEY, CDR2 SVGAGI. V trimming: 7 bases; J trimming: 0 bases; junction bases outside the gene matches: 7. The CDR3: CASKVPSGNSYEQYF. CDR3 coding DNA: TGTGCCAGCAAGGTCCCTAGCGGGAACTCCTACGAGCAGTACTTC.

The chain couples TRBV11-2 to TRBJ1-1; D ambiguous. This CDR3 spans 15 amino acids. Deletions cut 3 bases from V and 0 bases from J, with 11 bases between. The germline V gene has CDR1 SGHAT and CDR2 FQNNGV. The CDR3 reads CASSLDGGLNTEAFF. Here the CDR3 DNA reads TGTGCCAGCAGCTTGGACGGAGGATTGAACACTGAAGCTTTCTTT.

The V call is TRBV28, the J call TRBJ1-2; D gene uncertain. The germline V gene encodes CDR1 MDHEN and CDR2 SYDVKM. V was cut by 5 bases and J by 4 bases, with 8 bases left in between. This CDR3 is built from 12 residues. The CDR3 protein is CASSEVGYGYTF. CDR3 in DNA: TGTGCCAGCAGTGAGGTTGGCTATGGCTACACCTTC.

This sequence joins TRBV7-9 and TRBJ2-1; D perhaps matches TRBD2 (5 bases). Germline-derived CDR1 and CDR2 are SEHNR and FQNEAQ (reference sequence). V lost 0 bases and J lost 2, with 8 bases in between. The CDR3 is 15 residues long. The CDR3, as DNA: TGTGCCAGCAGCTTAGCGGGAGCGACCTACAATGAGCAGTTCTTC. This translates into CASSLAGATYNEQFF.

V is TRBV7-7 and J is TRBJ2-5; D is unresolved. Looked up from germline, CDR1 is SSHAT and CDR2 is FNYEAQ (reference sequence). CDR3 length: 14 amino acids. The V end was cut by 10 bases, the J end by 1 base, with 16 bases between. Written as DNA, the CDR3 is TGTGCCACGCGGAAGTCAGTTACCCAAGAGACCCAGTACTTC. It yields the protein CATRKSVTQETQYF.